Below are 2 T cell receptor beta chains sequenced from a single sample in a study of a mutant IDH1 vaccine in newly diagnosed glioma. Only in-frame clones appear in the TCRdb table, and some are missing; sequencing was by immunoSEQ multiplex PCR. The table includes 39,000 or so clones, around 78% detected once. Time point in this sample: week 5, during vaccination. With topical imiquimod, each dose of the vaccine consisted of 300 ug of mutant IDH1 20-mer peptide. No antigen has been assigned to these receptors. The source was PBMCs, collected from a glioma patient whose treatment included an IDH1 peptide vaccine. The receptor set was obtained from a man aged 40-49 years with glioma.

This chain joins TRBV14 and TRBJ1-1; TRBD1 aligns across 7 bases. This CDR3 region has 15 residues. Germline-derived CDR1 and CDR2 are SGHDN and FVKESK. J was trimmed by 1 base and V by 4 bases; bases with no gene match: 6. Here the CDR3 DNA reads TGTGCCAGCAGCCGGAGGGGGCACGGGAACACTGAAGCTTTCTTT. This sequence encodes CASSRRGHGNTEAFF. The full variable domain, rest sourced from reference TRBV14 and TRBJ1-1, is EAGVTQFPSHSVIEKGQTVTLRCDPISGHDNLYWYRRVMGKEIKFLLHFVKESKQDESGMPNNRFLAERTGGTYSTLKVQPAELEDSGVYFCASSRRGHGNTEAFFGQGTRLTVV.

The CDR3 DNA reads TGCGCCAGCAGCCAAGCCCGGGACAGGGCGAACACTGAAGCTTTCTTT. Protein sequence: CASSQARDRANTEAFF. The genes are TRBV4-1 and TRBJ1-1, with TRBD1 matching over 9 bases. The CDR3 consists of 16 residues. The V gene's germline CDR1 is MGHRA and CDR2 YSYEKL. V gave up 1 base and J gave up 1 base; unmatched junction bases: 4.